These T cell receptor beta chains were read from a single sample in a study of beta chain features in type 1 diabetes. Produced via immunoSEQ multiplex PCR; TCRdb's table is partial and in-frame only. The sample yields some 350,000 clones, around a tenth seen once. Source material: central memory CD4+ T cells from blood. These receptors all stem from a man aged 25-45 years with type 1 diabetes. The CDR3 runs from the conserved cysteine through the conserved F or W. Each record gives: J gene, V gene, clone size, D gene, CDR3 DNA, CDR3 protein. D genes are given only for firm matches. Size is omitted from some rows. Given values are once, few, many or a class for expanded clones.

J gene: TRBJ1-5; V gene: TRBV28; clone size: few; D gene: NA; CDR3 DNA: TGTGCCAGCAGTTTGGGTTTGACAGTCTTAAGCAATCAGCCCCAGCATTTT; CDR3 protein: CASSLGLTVLSNQPQHF
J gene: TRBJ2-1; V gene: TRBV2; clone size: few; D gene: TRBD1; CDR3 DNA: TGTGCCAGCACTCCGAGGGGGCTCAATGAGCAGTTCTTC; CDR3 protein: CASTPRGLNEQFF
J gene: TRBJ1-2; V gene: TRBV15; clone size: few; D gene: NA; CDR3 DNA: TGTGCCACCAGCAGAGGCCTTCTGTCCTACTATGGCTACACCTTC; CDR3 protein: CATSRGLLSYYGYTF
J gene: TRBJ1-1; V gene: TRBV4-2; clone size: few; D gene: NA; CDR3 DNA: TGTGCCAGCAGCCAAGCCAGAGTGGACAGATCTTTGTCGTTTGAAGCTTTCTTT; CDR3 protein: CASSQARVDRSLSFEAFF
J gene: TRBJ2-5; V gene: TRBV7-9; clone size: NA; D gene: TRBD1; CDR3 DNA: TGTGCCAGCAGCTCGGGACAGGGAAAAGAGACCCAGTACTTC; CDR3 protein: CASSSGQGKETQYF
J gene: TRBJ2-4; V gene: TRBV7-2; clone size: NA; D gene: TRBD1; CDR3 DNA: TGTGCCAGCAGCCGGGACAGGCAAGCCAAAAACATTCAGTACTTC; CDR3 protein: CASSRDRQAKNIQYF
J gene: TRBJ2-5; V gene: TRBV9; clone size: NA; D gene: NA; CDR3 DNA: TGTGCCAGCAGCGTAGTTCCTGGCGGGGAGACCCAGTACTTC; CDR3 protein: CASSVVPGGETQYF
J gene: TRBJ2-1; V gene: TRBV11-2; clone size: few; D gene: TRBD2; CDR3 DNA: TGTGCCAGCAGCCTACTAGCGGGGTACTACAATGAGCAGTTCTTC; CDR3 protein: CASSLLAGYYNEQFF
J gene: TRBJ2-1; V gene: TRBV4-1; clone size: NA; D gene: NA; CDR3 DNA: TGCGCCAGCAGCCAAGAGATACTAACGGGAGATCATGAGCAGTTCTTC; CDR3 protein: CASSQEILTGDHEQFF
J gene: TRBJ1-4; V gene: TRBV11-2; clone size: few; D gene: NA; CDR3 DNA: TGTGCCAGCAGCCCCGGGACCGCGGGTGAAAAACTGTTTTTT; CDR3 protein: CASSPGTAGEKLFF
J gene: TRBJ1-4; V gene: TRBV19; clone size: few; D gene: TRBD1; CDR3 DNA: TGTGCCAGTAGTGACAGACAGGGAATAAATGAAAAACTGTTTTTT; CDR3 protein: CASSDRQGINEKLFF
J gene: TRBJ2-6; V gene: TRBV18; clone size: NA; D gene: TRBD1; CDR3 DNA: TGTGCCAGCTCACGCAGGACAGGAGGTTTGTCTGGGGCCAACGTCCTGACTTTC; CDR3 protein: CASSRRTGGLSGANVLTF
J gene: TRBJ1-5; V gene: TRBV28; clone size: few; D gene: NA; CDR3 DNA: TGTGCCAGCAGTTCCCCCGGAGGGGGGGGGCAGCCCCAGCATTTT; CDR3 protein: CASSSPGGGGQPQHF
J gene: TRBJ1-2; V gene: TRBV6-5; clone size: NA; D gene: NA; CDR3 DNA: TGTGCCAGCAGTTACGGGAACAGGGATGGCTACACCTTC; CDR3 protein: CASSYGNRDGYTF
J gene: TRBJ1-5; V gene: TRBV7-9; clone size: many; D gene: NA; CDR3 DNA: TGTGCCAGCAGCGGCACGGATCAGCCCCAGCATTTT; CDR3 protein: CASSGTDQPQHF
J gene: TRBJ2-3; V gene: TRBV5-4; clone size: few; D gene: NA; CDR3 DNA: TGTGCCAGCAGCTTAGCCGGGGGTGAAGATACGCAGTATTTT; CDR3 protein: CASSLAGGEDTQYF
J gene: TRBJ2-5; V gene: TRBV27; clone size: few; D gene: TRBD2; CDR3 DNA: TGTGCCAGCAGTTTAAGCCGGGGGAGCGGGAAGGAGACCCAGTACTTC; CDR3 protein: CASSLSRGSGKETQYF
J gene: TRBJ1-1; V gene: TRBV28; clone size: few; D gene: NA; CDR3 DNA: TGTGCCAGCAGTTTGGGCAGGGCGGCTGAAGCTTTCTTT; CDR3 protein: CASSLGRAAEAFF
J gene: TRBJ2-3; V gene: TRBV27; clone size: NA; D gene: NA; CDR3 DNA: TGTGCCAGCAGTCCTCGACCGGGAAGTGGCACAGATACGCAGTATTTT; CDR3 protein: CASSPRPGSGTDTQYF
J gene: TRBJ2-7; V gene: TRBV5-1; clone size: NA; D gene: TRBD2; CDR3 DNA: TGCGCCAGCAGCTTGGGGATCGGGAGACTAGCGCGCTACGAGCAGTACTTC; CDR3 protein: CASSLGIGRLARYEQYF
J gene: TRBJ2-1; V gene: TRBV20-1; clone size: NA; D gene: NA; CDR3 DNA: TGCAGTGCTACCAACTACAATGAGCAGTTCTTC; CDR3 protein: CSATNYNEQFF
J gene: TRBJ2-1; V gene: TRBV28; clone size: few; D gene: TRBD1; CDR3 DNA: TGTGCCAGCAGTTTGGTTAGGACAGGGGGTTTCTTC; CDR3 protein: CASSLVRTGGFF
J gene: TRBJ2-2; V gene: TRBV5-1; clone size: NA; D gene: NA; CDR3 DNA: TGCGCCAGCAGCCCCTGGACCGGGTCAGGCACCGGGGAGCTGTTTTTT; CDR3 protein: CASSPWTGSGTGELFF
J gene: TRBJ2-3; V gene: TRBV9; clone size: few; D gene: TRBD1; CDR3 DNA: TGTGCCAGCAGCCAGGGAGGACAGGGAACAGATACGCAGTATTTT; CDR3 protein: CASSQGGQGTDTQYF
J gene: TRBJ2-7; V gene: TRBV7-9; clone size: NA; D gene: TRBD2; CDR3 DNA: TGTGCCAGCAGCCCGATGGCGGGAGTAGAGTCCGAGCAGTACTTC; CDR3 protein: CASSPMAGVESEQYF
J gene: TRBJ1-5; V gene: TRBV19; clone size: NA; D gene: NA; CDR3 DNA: TGTGCCAGTAGTATTAGAGGGGACTATAGCAATCAGCCCCAGCATTTT; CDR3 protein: CASSIRGDYSNQPQHF
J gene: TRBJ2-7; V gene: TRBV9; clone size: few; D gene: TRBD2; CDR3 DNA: TGTGCCAGCAGCGTATCTAGCGGGAGTTACGAGCAGTACTTC; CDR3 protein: CASSVSSGSYEQYF
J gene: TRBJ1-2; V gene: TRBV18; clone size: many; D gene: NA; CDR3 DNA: TGTGCCAGCTCACCCGGGGATGGCTACACCTTC; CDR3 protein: CASSPGDGYTF
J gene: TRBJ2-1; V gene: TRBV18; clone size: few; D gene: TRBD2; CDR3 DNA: TGTGCCAGCTCACCGTTTCTAGCGGGAGGGCCGTATGTTAATGAGCAGTTCTTC; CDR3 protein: CASSPFLAGGPYVNEQFF
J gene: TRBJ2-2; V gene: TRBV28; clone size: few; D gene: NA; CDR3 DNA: TGTGCCAGCAGTTTGGCTAGCGCGAACACCGGGGAGCTGTTTTTT; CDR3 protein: CASSLASANTGELFF
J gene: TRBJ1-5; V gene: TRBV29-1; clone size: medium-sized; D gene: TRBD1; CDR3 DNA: TGCAGCGTTGCCGGACAGGAGAGTCAGCCCCAGCATTTT; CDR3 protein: CSVAGQESQPQHF
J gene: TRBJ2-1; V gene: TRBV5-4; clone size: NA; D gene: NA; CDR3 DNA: TGTGCCAGCAGCTTGGACAGCTCTGAGGAGAATGAGCAGTTCTTC; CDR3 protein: CASSLDSSEENEQFF
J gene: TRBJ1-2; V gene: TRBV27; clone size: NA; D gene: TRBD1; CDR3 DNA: TGTGCCAGCAATGATCGGGACAGGGGGCTTCGGGGCTATGGCTACACCTTC; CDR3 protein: CASNDRDRGLRGYGYTF
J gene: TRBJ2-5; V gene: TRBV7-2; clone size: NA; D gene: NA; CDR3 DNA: TGTGCCAGCAGCTCAACAGGGTGGGGGACCCAGTACTTC; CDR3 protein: CASSSTGWGTQYF
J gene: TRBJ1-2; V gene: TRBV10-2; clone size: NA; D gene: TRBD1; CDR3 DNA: TGCGCCAGCAGTGCGGCAGGGGGCAACTATGGCTACACCTTC; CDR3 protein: CASSAAGGNYGYTF
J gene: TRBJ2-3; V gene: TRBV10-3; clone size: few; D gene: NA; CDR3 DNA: TGTGCCATCAGTGCCTGGGGGGACGGAACCACAGATACGCAGTATTTT; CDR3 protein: CAISAWGDGTTDTQYF
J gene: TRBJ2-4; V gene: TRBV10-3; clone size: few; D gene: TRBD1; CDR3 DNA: TGTGCCAGCAGTGAACCAGGACAGGGGGTCCTAGGCATTCAGTACTTC; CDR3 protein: CASSEPGQGVLGIQYF
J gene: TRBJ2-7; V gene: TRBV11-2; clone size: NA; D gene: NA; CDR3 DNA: TGTGCCAGCAGCAAATTCACCGAGCAGTACTTC; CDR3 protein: CASSKFTEQYF
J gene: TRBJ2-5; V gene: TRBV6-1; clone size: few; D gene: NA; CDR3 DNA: TGTGCCAGCAGTTCTAGCGACGCTGCTCAAGAGACCCAGTACTTC; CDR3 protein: CASSSSDAAQETQYF
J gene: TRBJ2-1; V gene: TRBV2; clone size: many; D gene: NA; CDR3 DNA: TGTGCCAGCAGCGTGGATGAGCAGTTCTTC; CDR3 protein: CASSVDEQFF
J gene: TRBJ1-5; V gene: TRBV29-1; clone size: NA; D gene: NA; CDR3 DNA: TGCAGCGGCCGAAACCCCAATCAGCCCCAGCATTTT; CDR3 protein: CSGRNPNQPQHF
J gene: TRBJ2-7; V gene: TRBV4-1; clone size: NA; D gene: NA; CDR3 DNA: TGCGCCAGCAGCCAAGACCCTCAAACGTACGAGCAGTACTTC; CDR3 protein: CASSQDPQTYEQYF
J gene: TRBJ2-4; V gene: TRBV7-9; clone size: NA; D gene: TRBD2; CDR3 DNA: TGTGCCAGCAGCAATAGCGGGAGGGCCGGAGACATTCAGTACTTC; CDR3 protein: CASSNSGRAGDIQYF
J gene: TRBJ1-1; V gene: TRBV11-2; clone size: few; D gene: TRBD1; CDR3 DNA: TGTGCCAGCAGAAAACAGGGGGCCGTGAATGAAGCTTTCTTT; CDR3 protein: CASRKQGAVNEAFF
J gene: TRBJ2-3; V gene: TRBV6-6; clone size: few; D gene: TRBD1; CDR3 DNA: TGTGCCACCTCTCGCCGGGACAGGGCGTCAGATACGCAGTATTTT; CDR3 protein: CATSRRDRASDTQYF
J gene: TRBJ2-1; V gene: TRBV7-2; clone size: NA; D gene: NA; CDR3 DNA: TGTGCCAGCAGCAACAACCGGGGGGAGCAGTTCTTC; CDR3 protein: CASSNNRGEQFF
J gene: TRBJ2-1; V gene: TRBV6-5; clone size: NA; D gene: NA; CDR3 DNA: TGTGCCAGCTCAAGTGGCCTAGGAGGGGCGAAGCAGTTCTTC; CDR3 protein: CASSSGLGGAKQFF
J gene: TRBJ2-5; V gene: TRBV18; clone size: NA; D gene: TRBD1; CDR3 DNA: TGTGCCAGCTCACTCGGGACAGGGGGCTTGGAGACCCAGTACTTC; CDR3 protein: CASSLGTGGLETQYF